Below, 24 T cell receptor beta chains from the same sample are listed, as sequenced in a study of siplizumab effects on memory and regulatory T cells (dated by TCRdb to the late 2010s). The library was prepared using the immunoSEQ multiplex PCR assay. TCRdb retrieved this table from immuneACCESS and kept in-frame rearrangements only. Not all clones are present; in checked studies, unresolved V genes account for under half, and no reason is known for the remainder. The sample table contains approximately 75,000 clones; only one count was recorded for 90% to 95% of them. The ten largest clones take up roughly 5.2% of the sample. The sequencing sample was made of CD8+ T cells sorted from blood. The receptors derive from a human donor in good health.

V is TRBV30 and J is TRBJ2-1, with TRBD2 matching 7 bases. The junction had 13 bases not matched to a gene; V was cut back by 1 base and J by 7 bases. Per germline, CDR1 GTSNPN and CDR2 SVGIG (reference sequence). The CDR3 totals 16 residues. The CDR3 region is CAWSEIAGDNPNEQFF. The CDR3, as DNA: TGTGCCTGGAGTGAAATAGCGGGTGATAACCCTAATGAGCAGTTCTTC.

CDR3 coding DNA: TGCGCCAGCAGCCAAGCCGAGGGGGCCCAAGAGACCCAGTACTTC. It yields the protein CASSQAEGAQETQYF. The J gene is TRBJ2-5, the V gene TRBV4-1; 7 positions match TRBD1. CDR3 length: 15 residues. Germline V gives CDR1 MGHRA, CDR2 YSYEKL. Trimming at V came to 1 base and at J to 1 base, leaving 3 bases not matched to a gene.

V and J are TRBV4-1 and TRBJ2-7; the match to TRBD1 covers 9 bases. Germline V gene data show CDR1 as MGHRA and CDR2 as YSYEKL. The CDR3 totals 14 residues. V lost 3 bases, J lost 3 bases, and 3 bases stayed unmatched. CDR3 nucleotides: TGCGCCAGCAGCCATCGACAGGGGGACTACGAGCAGTACTTC. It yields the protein CASSHRQGDYEQYF.

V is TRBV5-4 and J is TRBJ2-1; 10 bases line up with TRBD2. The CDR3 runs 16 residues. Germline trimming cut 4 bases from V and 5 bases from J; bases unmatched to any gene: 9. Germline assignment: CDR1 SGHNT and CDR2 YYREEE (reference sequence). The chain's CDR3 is CASSRGGLAVNNEQFF. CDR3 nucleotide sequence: TGTGCCAGCAGCCGGGGAGGACTAGCGGTTAACAATGAGCAGTTCTTC. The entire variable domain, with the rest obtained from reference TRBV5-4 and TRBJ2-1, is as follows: ETGVTQSPTHLIKTRGQQVTLRCSSQSGHNTVSWYQQALGQGPQFIFQYYREEENGRGNFPPRFSGLQFPNYSSELNVNALELDDSALYLCASSRGGLAVNNEQFFGPGTRLTVL.

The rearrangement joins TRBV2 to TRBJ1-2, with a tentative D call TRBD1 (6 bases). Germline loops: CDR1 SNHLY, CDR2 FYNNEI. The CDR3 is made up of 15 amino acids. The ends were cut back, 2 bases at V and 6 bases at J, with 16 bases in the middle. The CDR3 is CASSELTGIPDGYTF. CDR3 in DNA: TGTGCCAGCAGTGAATTGACAGGTATTCCGGATGGCTACACCTTC. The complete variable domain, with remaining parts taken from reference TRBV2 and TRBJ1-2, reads EPEVTQTPSHQVTQMGQEVILRCVPISNHLYFYWYRQILGQKVEFLVSFYNNEISEKSEIFDDQFSVERPDGSNFTLKIRSTKLEDSAMYFCASSELTGIPDGYTFGSGTRLTVV.

CDR3 sequence: CASSLGMGQGHTEAFF. In DNA, the CDR3 is TGTGCCAGCAGCTTAGGAATGGGACAGGGGCACACTGAAGCTTTCTTT. The V gene is TRBV7-9, the J gene TRBJ1-1, with 10 bases aligning to TRBD1. This CDR3 is 16 amino acids long. CDR1 SEHNR and CDR2 FQNEAQ come from the germline V gene (reference sequence). V dropped 1 base and J dropped 3; count of bases not matched to a gene: 5. Complete variable domain (other parts from reference TRBV7-9 and TRBJ1-1): DTGVSQNPRHKITKRGQNVTFRCDPISEHNRLYWYRQTLGQGPEFLTYFQNEAQLEKSRLLSDRFSAERPKGSFSTLEIQRTEQGDSAMYLCASSLGMGQGHTEAFFGQGTRLTVV.

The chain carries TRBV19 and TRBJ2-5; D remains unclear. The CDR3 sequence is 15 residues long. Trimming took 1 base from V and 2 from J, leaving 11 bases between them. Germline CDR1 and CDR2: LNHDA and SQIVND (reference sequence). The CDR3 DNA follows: TGTGCCAGTAGTATAGGAACCCGGGCACAAGAGACCCAGTACTTC. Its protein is CASSIGTRAQETQYF.

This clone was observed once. This CDR3 reads CASSLTGGVTDTQYF. The CDR3 DNA follows: TGCGCCAGCAGCTTGACAGGGGGTGTGACAGATACGCAGTATTTT. The genes are TRBV5-1 and TRBJ2-3; 8 bases are shared with TRBD1. Germline V CDR1 and CDR2: SGHRS, YFSETQ. CDR3 length: 15 amino acids. V shed 1 base, J shed 3 bases, and the junction held 4 bases outside the gene matches.

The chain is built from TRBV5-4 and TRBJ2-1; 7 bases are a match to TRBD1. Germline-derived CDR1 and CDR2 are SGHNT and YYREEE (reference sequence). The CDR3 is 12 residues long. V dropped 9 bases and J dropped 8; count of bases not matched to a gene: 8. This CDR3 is CATQRTGYEQFF. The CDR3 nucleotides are TGTGCCACACAAAGGACAGGCTATGAGCAGTTCTTC. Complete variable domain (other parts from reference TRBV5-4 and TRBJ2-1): ETGVTQSPTHLIKTRGQQVTLRCSSQSGHNTVSWYQQALGQGPQFIFQYYREEENGRGNFPPRFSGLQFPNYSSELNVNALELDDSALYLCATQRTGYEQFFGPGTRLTVL.

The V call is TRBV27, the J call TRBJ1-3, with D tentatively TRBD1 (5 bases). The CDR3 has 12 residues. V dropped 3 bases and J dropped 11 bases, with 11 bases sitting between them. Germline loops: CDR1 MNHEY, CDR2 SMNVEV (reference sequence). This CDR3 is CASSFGGGAIYF. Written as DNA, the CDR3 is TGTGCCAGCAGTTTCGGGGGGGGTGCCATATATTTT.

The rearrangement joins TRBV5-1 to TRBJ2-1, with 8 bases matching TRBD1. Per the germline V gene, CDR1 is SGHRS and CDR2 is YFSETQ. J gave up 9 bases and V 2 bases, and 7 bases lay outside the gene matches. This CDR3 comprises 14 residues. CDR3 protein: CASSLGQGSGEQFF. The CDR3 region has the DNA TGCGCCAGCAGCTTAGGACAGGGTTCGGGTGAGCAGTTCTTC.

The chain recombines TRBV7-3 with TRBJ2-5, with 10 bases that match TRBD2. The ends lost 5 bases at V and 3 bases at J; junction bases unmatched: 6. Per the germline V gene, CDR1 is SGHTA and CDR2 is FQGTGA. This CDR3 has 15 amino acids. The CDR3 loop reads CASSASGGDKETQYF. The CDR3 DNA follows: TGTGCCAGCAGCGCGAGCGGGGGGGATAAAGAGACCCAGTACTTC.

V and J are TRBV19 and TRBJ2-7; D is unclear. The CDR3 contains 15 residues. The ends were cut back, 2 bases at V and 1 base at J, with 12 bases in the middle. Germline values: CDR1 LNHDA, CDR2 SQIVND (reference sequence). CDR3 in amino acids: CASSISSDSSYEQYF. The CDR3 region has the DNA TGTGCCAGTAGTATAAGCAGTGATTCTTCCTACGAGCAGTACTTC.

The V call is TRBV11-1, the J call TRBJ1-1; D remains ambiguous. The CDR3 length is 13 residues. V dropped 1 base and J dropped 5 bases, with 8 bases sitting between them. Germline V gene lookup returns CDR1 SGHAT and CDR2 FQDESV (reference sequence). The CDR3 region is CASSLVYRTEAFF. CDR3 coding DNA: TGTGCCAGCAGCTTAGTGTATCGGACTGAAGCTTTCTTT.

The CDR3, as DNA: TGTGCCTGGAGAGCAACAGCTTACGAGCAGTACTTC. As protein: CAWRATAYEQYF. The chain has TRBV30 and TRBJ2-7; D ambiguous. Germline CDR1 is GTSNPN and CDR2 is SVGIG (reference sequence). This CDR3 contains 12 residues. Trimming removed 3 bases at V and 4 bases at J, with 10 bases between.

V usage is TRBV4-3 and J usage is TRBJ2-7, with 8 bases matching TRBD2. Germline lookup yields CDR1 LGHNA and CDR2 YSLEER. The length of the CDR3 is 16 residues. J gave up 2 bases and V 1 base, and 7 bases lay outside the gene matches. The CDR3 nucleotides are TGCGCCAGCAGCCAAGGGGCGGGGGGCCCTACCTACGAGCAGTACTTC. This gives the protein CASSQGAGGPTYEQYF.

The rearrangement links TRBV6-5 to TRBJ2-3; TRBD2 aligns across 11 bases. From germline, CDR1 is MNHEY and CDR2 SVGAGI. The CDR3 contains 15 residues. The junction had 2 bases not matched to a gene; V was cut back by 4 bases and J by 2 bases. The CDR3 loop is CASSWTSGYTDTQYF. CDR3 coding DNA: TGTGCCAGCAGTTGGACTAGCGGGTACACAGATACGCAGTATTTT.

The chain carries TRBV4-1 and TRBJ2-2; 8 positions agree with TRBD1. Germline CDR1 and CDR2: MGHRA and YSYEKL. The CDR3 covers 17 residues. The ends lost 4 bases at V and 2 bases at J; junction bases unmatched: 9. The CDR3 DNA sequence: TGCGCCAGCAGCCCAGGAGCGGACAGGGTTAACACCGGGGAGCTGTTTTTT. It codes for CASSPGADRVNTGELFF.

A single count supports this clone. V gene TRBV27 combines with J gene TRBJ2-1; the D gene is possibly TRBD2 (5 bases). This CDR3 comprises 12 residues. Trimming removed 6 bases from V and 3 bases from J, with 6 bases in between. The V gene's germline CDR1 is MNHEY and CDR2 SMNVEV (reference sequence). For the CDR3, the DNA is TGTGCCAGCAGCACTAGCTACAATGAGCAGTTCTTC. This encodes CASSTSYNEQFF.

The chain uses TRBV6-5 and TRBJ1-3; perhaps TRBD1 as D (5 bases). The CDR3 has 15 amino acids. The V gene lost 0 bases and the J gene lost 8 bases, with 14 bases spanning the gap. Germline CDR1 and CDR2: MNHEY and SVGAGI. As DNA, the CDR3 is TGTGCCAGCAGTTACTCCCGACAAGGAGGGGACACCATATATTTT. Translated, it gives CASSYSRQGGDTIYF.

CDR3 bases: TGTGCCAGCAGTTACCGAGCGACAGGGTCGATGGGTGAAGCTTTCTTT. Amino acid sequence: CASSYRATGSMGEAFF. The chain has TRBV6-5 and TRBJ1-1; 7 nucleotides align to TRBD1. Germline values: CDR1 MNHEY, CDR2 SVGAGI. The ends lost 2 bases at V and 7 bases at J; junction bases unmatched: 13. The CDR3 is 16 amino acids.

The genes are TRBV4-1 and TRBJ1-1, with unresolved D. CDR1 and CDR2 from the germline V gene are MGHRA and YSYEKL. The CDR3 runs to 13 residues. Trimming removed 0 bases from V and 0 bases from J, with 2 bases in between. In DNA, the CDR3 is TGCGCCAGCAGCCAAGAGTTGAACACTGAAGCTTTCTTT. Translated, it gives CASSQELNTEAFF.

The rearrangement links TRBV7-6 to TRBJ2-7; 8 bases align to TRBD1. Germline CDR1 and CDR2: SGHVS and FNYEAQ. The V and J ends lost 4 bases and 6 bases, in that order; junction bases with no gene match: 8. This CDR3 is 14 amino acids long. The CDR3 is CASSSLGQGSEQYF. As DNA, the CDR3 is TGTGCCAGCAGCTCCCTCGGACAGGGCTCCGAGCAGTACTTC.

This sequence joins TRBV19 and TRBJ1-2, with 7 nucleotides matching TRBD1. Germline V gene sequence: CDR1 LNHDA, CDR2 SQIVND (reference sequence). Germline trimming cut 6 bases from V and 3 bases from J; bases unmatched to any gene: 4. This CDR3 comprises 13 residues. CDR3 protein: CASRGGGDYGYTF. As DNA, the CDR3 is TGTGCCAGTAGGGGAGGGGGCGACTATGGCTACACCTTC.